The 25 T cell receptor beta chains below all came from one sample that was sequenced in a study of breast tumors, draining lymph nodes, adjacent tissues. The lymph nodes were axillary draining lymph nodes from breast cancer patients. TCRdb fed the multiplex PCR reads into MiXCR, producing one record per CDR3 protein. The sample records approximately 90,000 distinct CDR3 sequences, roughly 30% being singletons. The sample taken for sequencing was axillary lymph node tissue. The source of these receptors is a female donor with breast cancer. Some clones in this sample may be carry-over from other donors' samples.

This clonotype occurred many times. The J gene is TRBJ2-7, the V gene TRBV30; 9 bases line up with TRBD2. Per the germline V gene, CDR1 is GTSNPN and CDR2 is SVGIG (reference sequence). After removal of 0 bases from V and 3 bases from J, the junction contained 3 bases not matched to a gene. The CDR3 is 14 amino acids. DNA for the CDR3: TGTGCCTGGAGTGTCGGTAGCGGGAGCTACGAGCAGTACTTC. Translated, it gives CAWSVGSGSYEQYF.

The chain has TRBV5-5 and TRBJ2-3; weak D call: TRBD2 (6 bases). Deletions cut 4 bases from V and 2 bases from J, with 11 bases between. This CDR3 spans 14 amino acids. Looked up from germline, CDR1 is SGHKS and CDR2 is YYEKEE (reference sequence). In DNA form, the CDR3 reads TGTGCCAGCAGCCTTCGGGAGAACACAGATACGCAGTATTTT. This gives the protein CASSLRENTDTQYF.

Concerning this clonotype: A much larger clone is a single base away; this may be a read error. The conserved phenylalanine or tryptophan normally closing the CDR3 is absent here, so this likely arose from a read error. The chain is built from TRBV6-2 or TRBV6-3 and TRBJ2-7, with 7 bases fitting TRBD2. V was clipped by 8 bases and J by 1 base; unmatched bases: 5. The germline CDR1 and CDR2 sequences are MNHEY and SVGEGT. The CDR3 extends over 13 amino acids. The CDR3 here is CASGASGSYEQYL. CDR3 DNA sequence: TGTGCCAGCGGGGCTAGCGGTTCCTACGAGCAGTACTTA.

In this sample, this clonotype turned up many times. Written as DNA, the CDR3 is TGTGCCACCAGTGATTCCCGGGAGGGCACCGGGTCAAACACCATATATTTT. It encodes CATSDSREGTGSNTIYF. The gene calls are TRBV24-1 and TRBJ1-3; D unclear. This CDR3 has 17 amino acids. The V end lost 2 bases, the J end lost 6 bases, and 19 bases lay between the germline ends. Per the germline V gene, CDR1 is KGHDR and CDR2 is SFDVKD.

This clonotype was counted ten times or more. The V and J genes are TRBV13 and TRBJ2-7, with 7 bases that match TRBD1. CDR3 length: 11 amino acids. V shed 5 bases and J 12 bases; nucleotides not matched to a gene: 7. Germline lookup yields CDR1 PRHDT and CDR2 FYEKMQ (reference sequence). CDR3 nucleotide sequence: TGTGCCAGCAGCATCGACAGGGTCACGTACTTC. It codes for CASSIDRVTYF.

Worth noting for this clonotype: It may be a read error: a sequence one base away is much more abundant. The chain combines TRBV11-2 with TRBJ1-1; no clear D. There are 17 residues in the CDR3. V was shortened by 7 bases and J by 6 bases, with 27 bases between the two germline ends. The germline CDR1 and CDR2 sequences are SGHAT and FQNNGV. DNA for the CDR3: TGTGCCAGCACCAAAAGCGTCCAGGCGGCGGCTGGCCCTGAAGCTTTCTTT. This translates into CASTKSVQAAAGPEAFF.

This clonotype was found once. The chain joins TRBV9 to TRBJ1-3, with TRBD1 as a possible D gene (6 bases). V lost 4 bases, J lost 11 bases, and 25 bases lay in between. The CDR3 has 16 amino acids. Germline-derived CDR1 and CDR2 are SGDLS and YYNGEE. The CDR3 nucleotides are TGTGCCAGCAGCACCTTAGGGTGGGGGCAGCCATACGCCATATATTTT. It is translated as CASSTLGWGQPYAIYF.

This clonotype was found many times. This chain joins TRBV4-2 and TRBJ1-5; no definite D call. The germline gives CDR1 LGHNA, CDR2 YNFKEQ. This CDR3 spans 16 amino acids. V lost 3 bases, J lost 7 bases, and 19 bases lay in between. The CDR3 region is CASSQNLGLVGQPQHF. The CDR3 DNA reads as TGTGCCAGCAGCCAGAACTTAGGACTTGTAGGGCAGCCCCAGCATTTT.

Regarding this clonotype: One base away lies a much larger clone, so this may be a sequencing read error. The chain joins TRBV7-9 to TRBJ2-3; the match to TRBD2 covers 11 bases. There are 17 residues in the CDR3. The germline V gene encodes CDR1 SEHNR and CDR2 FQNEAQ (reference sequence). The CDR3 reads CASREVGTSGFTDPQYF. The CDR3 DNA reads as TGTGCCAGCAGGGAAGTCGGGACTAGCGGATTCACAGATCCGCAGTATTTT.

In its sample, this clonotype was seen many times. This chain connects TRBV6-7 to TRBJ1-6; possible D gene TRBD1, 6 bases. TRBV6-7 is placed among ORFs of uncertain function. Trimming stripped 2 bases from V and 11 bases from J, with 19 bases between. The CDR3 contains 16 residues. CDR3 residues: CASSYLHRETDPPLHF. CDR3 sequence (DNA): TGTGCCAGCAGTTACCTACACAGGGAAACGGATCCACCCCTCCACTTT.

This clonotype has at least ten counts. The chain uses TRBV19 and TRBJ2-7; TRBD2 aligns across 7 bases. The CDR3 is 15 amino acids. V trimming: 6 bases; J trimming: 7 bases; junction bases outside the gene matches: 15. Per the germline V gene, CDR1 is LNHDA and CDR2 is SQIVND (reference sequence). Here the CDR3 reads CASRLLAAGDGEQYF. The CDR3, as DNA: TGTGCCAGTAGGCTGCTCGCGGCGGGAGACGGTGAGCAGTACTTC.

This clonotype was detected ten times or more. This sequence joins TRBV13 and TRBJ2-2; 12 positions match TRBD2. Losses at the gene ends were 5 bases for V and 10 bases for J; bases not matched to a gene: 11. The V gene's germline CDR1 is PRHDT and CDR2 FYEKMQ (reference sequence). CDR3 length: 16 amino acids. CDR3 nucleotide sequence: TGTGCCAGCAGCCCGAGGACTAGCGGGAAGGACGAGGAGCTGTTTTTT. The encoded protein is CASSPRTSGKDEELFF.

This clonotype was recorded many times. V is TRBV5-1 and J is TRBJ2-5; 11 bases align to TRBD2. CDR1 is SGHRS, CDR2 YFSETQ, per germline. The CDR3 is 16 residues long. The ends lost 1 base at V and 2 bases at J; junction bases unmatched: 4. The CDR3 loop reads CASSLTSGSRQETQYF. The DNA of the CDR3 is TGCGCCAGCAGCTTGACTAGCGGGAGTCGGCAAGAGACCCAGTACTTC.

In its sample, this clonotype was seen many times. The chain recombines TRBV5-1 with TRBJ2-2; D is unclear. CDR1 and CDR2 from the germline V gene are SGHRS and YFSETQ. The V end lost 0 bases, the J end lost 0 bases, and 9 bases lay between the germline ends. The CDR3 has 16 residues. The CDR3 region is CASSLGQSANTGELFF. The CDR3 DNA reads as TGCGCCAGCAGCTTGGGGCAGTCCGCGAACACCGGGGAGCTGTTTTTT.

A remark on this clonotype: A read error is possible here, since a much larger clone lies one base away. The V and J genes are TRBV9 and TRBJ2-7; maybe TRBD2 (6 bases). CDR1 is SGDLS, CDR2 YYNGEE, per germline. CDR3 length: 14 residues. The CDR3 nucleotides read TGTGCCAGCAGCACCCACCTGGGGGGATACGAGCAGTCCTTC. Its translation is CASSTHLGGYEQSF.

This clonotype was recorded many times. J is TRBJ1-3 and V is TRBV29-1, with unresolved D. Trimming took 6 bases from V and 0 from J, leaving 9 bases between them. Germline V gene lookup returns CDR1 SQVTM and CDR2 ANQGSEA. The CDR3 loop spans 13 amino acids. The CDR3 is CSVSQSSGNTIYF. CDR3 coding DNA: TGCAGCGTATCACAAAGCTCTGGAAACACCATATATTTT. Variable domain in full (rest from reference TRBV29-1 and TRBJ1-3): SAVISQKPSRDICQRGTSLTIQCQVDSQVTMMFWYRQQPGQSLTLIATANQGSEATYESGFVIDKFPISRPNLTFSTLTVSNMSPEDSSIYLCSVSQSSGNTIYFGEGSWLTVV.

This clonotype was seen ten or more times. This sequence joins TRBV7-9 and TRBJ1-4, with 9 positions matching TRBD1. Trimming took 5 bases from V and 8 from J; bases not matched to a gene: 12. From germline, CDR1 is SEHNR and CDR2 FQNEAQ (reference sequence). This CDR3 spans 16 amino acids. CDR3 region: CASSRTQGQGGEKLFF. The CDR3 nucleotides read TGTGCCAGCAGCCGAACCCAGGGACAGGGAGGGGAAAAACTGTTTTTT.

This clonotype was counted ten times or more. This rearrangement joins TRBV7-9 to TRBJ2-3; TRBD1 aligns across 9 bases. Trimming took 5 bases from V and 3 from J; bases not matched to a gene: 6. The CDR3 is 15 residues long. CDR1 SEHNR and CDR2 FQNEAQ come from the germline V gene (reference sequence). This chain's CDR3 is CASSAGTGRTDTQYF. The CDR3 nucleotides are TGTGCCAGCAGCGCCGGGACAGGGAGGACAGATACGCAGTATTTT.

There are many counts of this clonotype. V and J are TRBV6-2 or TRBV6-3 and TRBJ2-2; possibly TRBD1 or TRBD2 for D (5 bases each). Trimming left V 5 bases short and J 0 bases short, with 10 bases between. The CDR3 is 15 residues long. The germline V gene has CDR1 MNHEY and CDR2 SVGEGT. The CDR3 loop is CASSPGTPNTGELFF. The CDR3 bases are TGTGCCAGCAGTCCCGGGACGCCGAACACCGGGGAGCTGTTTTTT.

In regard to this clonotype: Sequence at one end of the junction differs from germline and may be a read error. In nucleotides, the CDR3 is TGTGCCAGCAGCGCGTCAGGGGCGGCTGGAAACACCATACATTTT. Its translation: CASSASGAAGNTIHF. The chain combines TRBV7-2 with TRBJ1-3, with D perhaps TRBD1 (6 bases). Germline values: CDR1 SGHTA, CDR2 FQGNSA. The CDR3 is made up of 15 amino acids.

This chain uses TRBV7-3 with TRBJ1-2; 7 bases align to TRBD1. V lost 5 bases to trimming and J lost 7 bases; unmatched junction nucleotides: 7. CDR1 SGHTA and CDR2 FQGTGA come from the germline V gene. The CDR3 totals 13 residues. The CDR3 loop reads CASSPRQGSGYTF. DNA of the CDR3: TGTGCCAGCAGCCCGAGACAGGGCTCTGGCTACACCTTC.

Comments on this clonotype: A read error may account for a junction end that differs from germline. J is TRBJ1-3 and V is TRBV4-3; TRBD1 matches 8 bases. Germline assignment: CDR1 LGHNA and CDR2 YSLEER. The CDR3 sequence is 15 residues long. CDR3 sequence (DNA): TGCGCCGGCAGCCAAGATCAGGGGGCTGGAAACACCATACATTTT. It is translated as CAGSQDQGAGNTIHF.

On this clonotype: The junction does not match germline at one end; this may be a read error. The rearrangement links TRBV5-6 to TRBJ2-1, with 7 nucleotides matching TRBD1. Germline values: CDR1 SGHDT, CDR2 YYEEEE. The CDR3 sequence is 15 residues long. The CDR3 nucleotides are TGTGCCGGCAGCTTCTTCGCAAGGGGGCGCAATGAGCAGTTCTTC. This encodes CAGSFFARGRNEQFF.

This clonotype was seen repeatedly, ten times or more. The J gene is TRBJ1-3, the V gene TRBV4-3; D is ambiguous. Germline CDR1 reads LGHNA; CDR2 reads YSLEER. Trimming pared 0 bases from V and 4 bases from J, leaving 10 bases between. The CDR3 runs 15 residues. CDR3: CASSQERSRGNTIYF. DNA of the CDR3: TGCGCCAGCAGCCAAGAAAGAAGTCGAGGAAACACCATATATTTT.

This clonotype occurred many times. This rearrangement joins TRBV5-1 to TRBJ2-7, with 8 positions matching TRBD2. CDR3 length: 15 amino acids. The J segment lost 0 bases and the V segment lost 2 bases, leaving 4 bases of the junction unmatched. Germline loops: CDR1 SGHRS, CDR2 YFSETQ. Written as DNA, the CDR3 is TGCGCCAGCAGCTTTTTTGCGGGAGGCTCCTACGAGCAGTACTTC. The encoded protein is CASSFFAGGSYEQYF.